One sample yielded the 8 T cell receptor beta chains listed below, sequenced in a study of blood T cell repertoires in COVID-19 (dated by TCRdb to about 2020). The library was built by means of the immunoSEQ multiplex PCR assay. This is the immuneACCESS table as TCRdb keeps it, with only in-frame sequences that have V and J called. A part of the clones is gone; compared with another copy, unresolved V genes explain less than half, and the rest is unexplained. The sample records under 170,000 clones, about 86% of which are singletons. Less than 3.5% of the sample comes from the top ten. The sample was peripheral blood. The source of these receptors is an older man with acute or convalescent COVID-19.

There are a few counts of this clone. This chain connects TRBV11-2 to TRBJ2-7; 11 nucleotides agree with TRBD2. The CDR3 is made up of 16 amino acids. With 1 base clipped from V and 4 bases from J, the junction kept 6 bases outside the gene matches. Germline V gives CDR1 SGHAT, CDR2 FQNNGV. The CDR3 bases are TGTGCCAGCAGCTTAGGCCCGGGACTAGCGGATTACGAGCAGTACTTC. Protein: CASSLGPGLADYEQYF.

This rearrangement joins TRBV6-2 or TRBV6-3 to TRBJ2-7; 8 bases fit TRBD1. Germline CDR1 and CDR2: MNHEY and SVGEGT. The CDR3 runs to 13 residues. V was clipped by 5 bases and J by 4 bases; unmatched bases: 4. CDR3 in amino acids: CASSRTGLYEQYF. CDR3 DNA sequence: TGTGCCAGCAGTAGGACAGGGTTGTACGAGCAGTACTTC.

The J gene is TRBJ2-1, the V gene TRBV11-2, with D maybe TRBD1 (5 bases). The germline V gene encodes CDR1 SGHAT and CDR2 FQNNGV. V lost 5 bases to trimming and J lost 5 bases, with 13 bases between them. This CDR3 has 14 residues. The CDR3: CASSTWTTNNEQFF. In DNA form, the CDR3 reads TGTGCCAGCAGCACTTGGACAACAAACAATGAGCAGTTCTTC.

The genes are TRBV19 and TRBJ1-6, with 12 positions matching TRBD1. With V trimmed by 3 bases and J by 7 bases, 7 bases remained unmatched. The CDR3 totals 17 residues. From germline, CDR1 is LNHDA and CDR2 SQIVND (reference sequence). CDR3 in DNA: TGTGCCAGTAGTATCCGGGGACAGGGGGCGAAAAATTCACCCCTCCACTTT. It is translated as CASSIRGQGAKNSPLHF.

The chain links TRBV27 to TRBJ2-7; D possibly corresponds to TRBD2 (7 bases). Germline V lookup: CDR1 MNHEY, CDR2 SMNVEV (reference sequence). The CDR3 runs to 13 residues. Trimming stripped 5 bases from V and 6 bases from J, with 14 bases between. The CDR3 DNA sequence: TGTGCCAGCAGTAATTGGGGGGGCGTCGAGCAGTACTTC. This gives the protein CASSNWGGVEQYF.

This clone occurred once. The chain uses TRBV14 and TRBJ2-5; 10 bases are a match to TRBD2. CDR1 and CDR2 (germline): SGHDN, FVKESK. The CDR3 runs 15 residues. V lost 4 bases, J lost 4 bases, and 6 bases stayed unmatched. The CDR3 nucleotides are TGTGCCAGCAGCCCCGGACTAGCGGCCGCAGAGACCCAGTACTTC. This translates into CASSPGLAAAETQYF.

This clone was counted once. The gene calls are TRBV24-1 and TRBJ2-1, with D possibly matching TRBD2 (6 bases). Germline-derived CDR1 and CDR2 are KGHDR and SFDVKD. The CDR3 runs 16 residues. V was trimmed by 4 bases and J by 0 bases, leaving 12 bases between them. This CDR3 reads CATSDLRGNSYNEQFF. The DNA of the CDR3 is TGTGCCACCAGTGACTTACGGGGGAACTCCTACAATGAGCAGTTCTTC.

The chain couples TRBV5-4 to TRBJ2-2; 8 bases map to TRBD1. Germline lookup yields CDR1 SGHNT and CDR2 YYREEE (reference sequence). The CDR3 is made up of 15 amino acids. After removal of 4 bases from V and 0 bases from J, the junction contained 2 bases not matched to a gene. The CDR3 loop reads CASSPDRANTGELFF. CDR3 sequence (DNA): TGTGCCAGCAGCCCGGACAGGGCGAACACCGGGGAGCTGTTTTTT.